These T cell receptor beta chains were read from a single sample in a study of early T cells in non-severe SARS-CoV-2 infection. TCRdb independently ran MiXCR on the 5' RACE reads; one entry per CDR3 protein. The data show roughly 41,000 distinct CDR3 sequences, with about 4.9% seen just once and around 4.9% held by the top ten. Material for sequencing was whole blood. These receptors originate from an adult who was a healthcare worker with PCR-confirmed SARS-CoV-2 infection or an uninfected control (not recorded which). The CDR3 runs from the conserved cysteine through the conserved F or W. A D gene is named only where the DNA matches it firmly. The size field is filled for only some rows; it gives once, few, many or a size class.

TRBV5-1	TRBJ2-1	-	many	CASSSQGEVYNEQFF	TGCGCCAGCAGCTCCCAGGGGGAGGTATACAATGAGCAGTTCTTC
TRBV2	TRBJ2-2	-	many	CASPQDLNTGELFF	TGTGCCAGCCCCCAGGACCTTAACACCGGGGAGCTGTTTTTT
TRBV7-2	TRBJ2-5	-	-	CASSGTLGETQYF	TGTGCCAGCAGCGGGACACTGGGGGAGACCCAGTACTTC
TRBV10-1	TRBJ2-7	-	few	CASHGTSSYEQYF	TGCGCCAGTCACGGGACCAGCTCCTACGAGCAGTACTTC
TRBV4-2	TRBJ2-1	TRBD2	medium-sized	CASSPTSGTYNEQFF	TGTGCCAGCAGCCCGACTAGCGGGACTTACAATGAGCAGTTCTTC
TRBV11-2	TRBJ2-1	-	-	CASSFALTTGNEQFF	TGTGCCAGCAGCTTCGCCTTGACTACCGGGAATGAGCAGTTCTTC
TRBV12-3/TRBV12-4	TRBJ2-7	-	few	CASSKNYEQYF	TGTGCCAGCAGTAAAAACTACGAGCAGTACTTC
TRBV21-1	TRBJ2-5	-	few	CASSKVGLGRQETQYF	TGTGCCAGCAGCAAAGTAGGTTTGGGCAGGCAAGAGACCCAGTACTTC
TRBV20-1	TRBJ2-7	TRBD1	many	CSARESGGSHEQYF	TGCAGTGCTAGAGAGTCAGGGGGCAGCCACGAGCAGTACTTC
TRBV5-1	TRBJ2-7	TRBD2	medium-sized	CASSLRPSGSTAYEQYF	TGCGCCAGCAGCTTGAGGCCTAGCGGGAGTACGGCCTACGAGCAGTACTTC
TRBV7-6	TRBJ2-3	-	few	CASSSGFLSTDTQYF	TGTGCCAGCAGCTCGGGCTTTTTATCCACAGATACGCAGTATTTT
TRBV28	TRBJ1-3	-	many	CASIPGYNSGNTIYF	TGTGCCAGCATCCCAGGATACAACTCTGGAAACACCATATATTTT
TRBV18	TRBJ2-7	-	-	CASSPGQSSGGLPAEQYF	TGTGCCAGCTCACCGGGTCAGAGTTCGGGGGGCCTCCCTGCCGAGCAGTACTTC
TRBV11-2	TRBJ2-2	-	-	CASSLSGNTGELFF	TGTGCCAGCAGCTTATCGGGAAACACCGGGGAGCTGTTTTTT
TRBV6-5	TRBJ1-2	-	-	CASRAAEFSRGGYTF	TGTGCCAGCAGAGCAGCGGAATTCAGCAGGGGAGGCTACACCTTC
TRBV7-7	TRBJ2-5	-	many	CASSLWGEATAQYF	TGTGCCAGCAGCTTATGGGGAGAAGCCACGGCCCAGTACTTC
TRBV5-1	TRBJ2-2	-	many	CASSLDSTGELFF	TGCGCCAGCAGCTTGGACAGCACCGGGGAGCTGTTTTTT
TRBV4-3	TRBJ2-1	-	large	CASSQEGQNPYNEQFF	TGCGCCAGCAGCCAAGAGGGACAAAATCCCTACAATGAGCAGTTCTTC
TRBV11-1	TRBJ2-7	TRBD1	few	CASSPDRGREQYF	TGTGCCAGCAGCCCCGACAGGGGCCGCGAGCAGTACTTC
TRBV12-3/TRBV12-4	TRBJ1-2	TRBD1	many	CASSLGDSYGYTF	TGTGCCAGCAGTTTAGGGGACAGTTATGGCTACACCTTC
TRBV3-1	TRBJ1-2	TRBD1	-	CASSLKRGTEYGYTF	TGTGCCAGCAGCCTAAAAAGGGGGACAGAGTATGGCTACACCTTC
TRBV20-1	TRBJ2-1	-	many	CSAEQAGSYNEQFF	TGCAGTGCTGAGCAAGCGGGCTCCTACAATGAGCAGTTCTTC
TRBV7-2	TRBJ2-3	-	few	CASSLSASSTDTQYF	TGTGCCAGCAGCCTAAGTGCATCTAGCACAGATACGCAGTATTTT
TRBV12-3/TRBV12-4	TRBJ2-3	-	many	CASSFGGTDTQYF	TGTGCCAGCAGTTTCGGCGGCACAGATACGCAGTATTTT
TRBV6-5	TRBJ1-3	-	many	CASSYRNTIYF	TGTGCCAGCAGTTACCGGAACACCATATATTTT
TRBV10-3	TRBJ1-2	TRBD1	few	CAASGGVYGYTF	TGTGCCGCCTCAGGGGGAGTCTATGGCTACACCTTC
TRBV7-9	TRBJ1-2	-	many	CARGLRGVILNYGYTF	TGTGCCAGGGGATTAAGGGGGGTGATATTAAACTATGGCTACACCTTC
TRBV28	TRBJ2-1	TRBD2	-	CASSRFRSGSYNEQFF	TGTGCCAGCAGCCGATTTCGGAGCGGGAGTTACAATGAGCAGTTCTTC
TRBV7-6	TRBJ2-7	TRBD1	many	CASSGPQGANYEQYF	TGTGCCAGCAGCGGACCACAGGGGGCGAACTACGAGCAGTACTTC
TRBV30	TRBJ1-5	-	medium-sized	CAWGRNMGQPQHF	TGTGCCTGGGGCCGGAACATGGGTCAGCCCCAGCATTTT
TRBV29-1	TRBJ1-1	-	-	CSVAWTGRGTEAFF	TGCAGCGTTGCCTGGACGGGTAGAGGCACTGAAGCTTTCTTT
TRBV5-5	TRBJ2-2	-	many	CATRVLGKSSGELFF	TGTGCCACCCGGGTCCTTGGGAAGTCGTCCGGGGAGCTGTTTTTT
TRBV7-9	TRBJ2-7	TRBD1	many	CASERGQGDNEQYF	TGTGCCAGCGAGCGGGGACAGGGGGATAACGAGCAGTACTTC
TRBV20-1	TRBJ2-5	-	few	CSAPESYQETQYF	TGCAGTGCCCCCGAGTCGTACCAAGAGACCCAGTACTTC
TRBV18	TRBJ2-3	TRBD1	-	CASSPRDRGTDTQYF	TGTGCCAGCTCACCCCGGGACAGGGGCACAGATACGCAGTATTTT
TRBV5-4	TRBJ2-1	TRBD2	many	CASSVGTSGGAVYEQFF	TGTGCCAGCAGCGTCGGGACTAGCGGGGGGGCAGTATATGAGCAGTTCTTC
TRBV29-1	TRBJ1-4	-	-	CSVEDLWQGSEKLFF	TGCAGCGTTGAAGATCTGTGGCAGGGAAGTGAAAAACTGTTTTTT
TRBV5-1	TRBJ2-5	-	many	CASSLAETQYF	TGCGCCAGCAGCTTGGCGGAGACCCAGTACTTC
TRBV12-3/TRBV12-4	TRBJ2-5	TRBD2	many	CASRRGAETQYF	TGTGCCAGCAGGCGGGGGGCCGAGACCCAGTACTTC
TRBV20-1	TRBJ2-7	TRBD1	many	CSARLTTGGYEQYF	TGCAGTGCTAGATTGACGACAGGGGGATACGAGCAGTACTTC
TRBV7-2	TRBJ1-1	TRBD1	many	CASTGTAKGVFF	TGTGCCAGCACGGGGACAGCTAAAGGGGTCTTCTTT
TRBV12-3/TRBV12-4	TRBJ2-4	-	-	CASSLFGGPGSNIQYF	TGTGCCAGCAGTTTATTTGGTGGACCCGGTTCGAACATTCAGTACTTC
TRBV7-2	TRBJ2-5	-	many	CASSSIPREKTQYF	TGTGCCAGCAGCTCAATTCCCCGTGAGAAGACCCAGTACTTC
TRBV6-1	TRBJ2-1	-	-	CASRGGRGSDEQFF	TGTGCCAGCAGGGGAGGGAGGGGGTCCGATGAGCAGTTCTTC
TRBV7-2	TRBJ1-1	TRBD1	many	CASSFPDRGEAFF	TGTGCCAGCAGCTTCCCGGACAGGGGGGAGGCTTTCTTT
TRBV18	TRBJ1-6	-	few	CASSPFGPPGVNSPLHF	TGTGCCAGCTCACCATTCGGTCCGCCAGGGGTTAATTCACCCCTCCACTTT
TRBV20-1	TRBJ2-5	TRBD1	many	CSARGQNQETQYF	TGCAGTGCCCGGGGACAGAATCAAGAGACCCAGTACTTC
TRBV28	TRBJ2-7	TRBD2	many	CASSFSGRAREQYF	TGTGCCAGCAGTTTTAGCGGGAGGGCAAGAGAGCAGTACTTC
TRBV30	TRBJ2-1	TRBD2	many	CAWTRRAGAYNEQFF	TGTGCCTGGACCCGTCGAGCGGGGGCCTACAATGAGCAGTTCTTC
TRBV6-5	TRBJ2-2	TRBD2	few	CASRLADNTGELFF	TGTGCCAGCAGACTAGCGGATAACACCGGGGAGCTGTTTTTT
TRBV7-2	TRBJ2-3	TRBD2	-	CASSTTSDTDTQYF	TGTGCCAGCAGCACCACTAGCGATACAGATACGCAGTATTTT
TRBV12-3/TRBV12-4	TRBJ1-6	-	few	CASSPGGAGGYSPLHF	TGTGCCAGCAGTCCCGGGGGAGCTGGGGGCTATTCACCCCTCCACTTT
TRBV5-1	TRBJ1-1	TRBD1	-	CASSLSRTGGTEAFF	TGCGCCAGCAGCTTGTCTAGGACAGGGGGTACTGAAGCTTTCTTT
TRBV7-9	TRBJ1-5	-	few	CASSSQGNQPQHF	TGTGCCAGCAGCTCACAGGGTAATCAGCCCCAGCATTTT
TRBV9	TRBJ1-5	TRBD1	few	CASSVTGTANQPQHF	TGTGCCAGCAGCGTAACCGGGACAGCTAATCAGCCCCAGCATTTT
TRBV11-2	TRBJ2-3	-	-	CASSLDDGIISSTDTQYF	TGTGCCAGCAGCTTAGATGACGGGATTATTTCTAGCACAGATACGCAGTATTTT
TRBV28	TRBJ1-2	-	-	CASSFSGNYGYTF	TGTGCCAGCAGTTTTTCGGGGAACTATGGCTACACCTTC
TRBV18	TRBJ2-1	TRBD1	many	CASSPRDSLYNEQFF	TGTGCCAGCTCACCCCGGGACAGCCTCTACAATGAGCAGTTCTTC
TRBV7-6	TRBJ1-3	-	many	CASSSKGVNTIYF	TGTGCCAGCAGCTCAAAGGGCGTAAACACCATATATTTT